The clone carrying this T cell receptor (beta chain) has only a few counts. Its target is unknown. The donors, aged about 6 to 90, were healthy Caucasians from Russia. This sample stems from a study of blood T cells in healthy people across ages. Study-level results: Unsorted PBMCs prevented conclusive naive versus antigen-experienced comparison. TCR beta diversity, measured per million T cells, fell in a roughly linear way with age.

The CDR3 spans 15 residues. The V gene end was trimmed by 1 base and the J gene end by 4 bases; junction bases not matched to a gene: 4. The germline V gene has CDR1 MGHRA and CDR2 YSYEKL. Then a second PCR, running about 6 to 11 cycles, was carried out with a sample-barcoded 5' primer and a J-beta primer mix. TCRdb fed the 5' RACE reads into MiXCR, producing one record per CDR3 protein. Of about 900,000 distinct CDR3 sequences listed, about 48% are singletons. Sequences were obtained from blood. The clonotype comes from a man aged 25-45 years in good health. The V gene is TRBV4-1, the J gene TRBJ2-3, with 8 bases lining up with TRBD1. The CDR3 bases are TGCGCCAGCAGCCAAGTCCAGACAGGGGCAGATACGCAGTATTTT. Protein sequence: CASSQVQTGADTQYF.